This TCR beta chain was identified during a study of identical twins. This clonotype turned up a few times. From germline, CDR1 is ENHRY and CDR2 SYGVKD. Trimming took off 10 bases at V and 1 base at J, with 16 bases between the two ends. CDR3 length equals 14 residues. MiXCR, run by TCRdb on the 5' RACE reads, gives a single entry per CDR3 protein. Of more than 1.5 million distinct CDR3 sequences listed, about 30% are singletons. This TCR was sampled from a newborn girl in good health. Sequencing input: cord blood. This sequence joins TRBV10-3 and TRBJ1-1, with D possibly matching TRBD1 (6 bases). The CDR3 coding sequence is TGTGCCACCAACAGGGAAGTGGGGAACACTGAAGCTTTCTTT. Its protein is CATNREVGNTEAFF.